This TCR beta chain was found in a study of identical twins. Template switching introduced a universal primer site, and the cDNA bore unique molecular identifiers. TCRdb processed the 5' RACE reads anew with MiXCR; each CDR3 protein has one entry. The sample has some 600,000 distinct CDR3 sequences, roughly 7.1% seen once; the top ten hold 1.6%. This clonotype was seen a few times. Trimming took 1 base from V and 12 from J, leaving 7 bases between them. The CDR3 contains 12 residues. Germline lookup yields CDR1 SNHLY and CDR2 FYNNEI. The same specimen was also included in a second study, on yellow fever vaccine responses in identical twins.

The sample comprised PBMCs. The chain joins TRBV2 to TRBJ1-6; D unresolved. The clonotype was recovered from a woman younger than 30 in good health. For the CDR3, the DNA is TGTGCCAGCAGTGAAGATGTTAAACCCCTCCACTTT. It encodes CASSEDVKPLHF.